This T cell receptor beta chain was observed in a study of blood T cell repertoires in COVID-19. Study details: Donors in the United States, Italy and Spain gave samples during acute or convalescent COVID-19. Nucleic acid was either cDNA or gDNA, and it came from T cells, B-cell-depleted T cells, or PBMCs.

Participant ages covered about 18 to 89 years across about 22 US areas. Original analysis: By means of reference gene primer amplification, nucleated cell counts were estimated. Some clones are missing from TCRdb's copy, which holds only in-frame ones; the method was immunoSEQ multiplex PCR. V and J calls and clone size are those listed in that table; D and trimming were worked out from the DNA. The table has 250,000 to 350,000 clones, about 90% seen once. The CDR3 spans 13 residues. The V end lost 2 bases, the J end lost 5 bases, and 7 bases lay between the germline ends. The sequence came from a woman aged 18-29 years with acute COVID-19. The chain combines TRBV12-3 or TRBV12-4 with TRBJ1-5; D is ambiguous. Sequenced: PBMCs or T cells enriched from blood (not recorded which). This CDR3 is CASSLNSYQPQHF. The CDR3, as DNA: TGTGCCAGCAGTTTAAACAGCTATCAGCCCCAGCATTTT.